The 17 T cell receptor beta chains below all came from one sample that was sequenced in a study of OX40 agonist ivuxolimab in advanced cancers. Only in-frame clones appear in the TCRdb table, and some are missing; sequencing was by immunoSEQ multiplex PCR. The sample has 68,000 or so clones; roughly 82% are singletons. Material: CD4+ or CD8+ T cells sorted from blood, obtained in a trial of the OX40 agonist ivuxolimab. These receptors were obtained from an adult with an advanced solid tumor such as melanoma, head and neck, liver or kidney cancer.

The gene calls are TRBV7-2 and TRBJ2-7; the D gene is possibly TRBD2 (6 bases). V was trimmed by 1 base and J by 4 bases, leaving 17 bases between them. CDR1 is SGHTA, CDR2 FQGNSA, per germline. CDR3 length: 16 residues. The CDR3 DNA follows: TGTGCCAGCAGCTTAGGTTTGGCCGCCGGGACTTACGAGCAGTACTTC. This gives the protein CASSLGLAAGTYEQYF. The entire variable domain, with the rest obtained from reference TRBV7-2 and TRBJ2-7, is as follows: GAGVSQSPSNKVTEKGKDVELRCDPISGHTALYWYRQSLGQGLEFLIYFQGNSAPDKSGLPSDRFSAERTGGSVSTLTIQRTQQEDSAVYLCASSLGLAAGTYEQYFGPGTRLTVT.

This clone has only one observation. This chain links TRBV20-1 with TRBJ2-5; D is ambiguous. Germline V lookup: CDR1 DFQATT, CDR2 SNEGSKA (reference sequence). V lost 6 bases to trimming and J lost 4 bases, with 9 bases between them. The CDR3 has 11 amino acids. The CDR3 loop reads CSATPGETQYF. CDR3 nucleotide sequence: TGCAGTGCAACCCCGGGAGAGACCCAGTACTTC.

This clone came up once. The chain is built from TRBV19 and TRBJ2-5; D is unresolved. The CDR3 length is 13 residues. The germline gives CDR1 LNHDA, CDR2 SQIVND (reference sequence). V lost 0 bases, J lost 5 bases, and 7 bases lay in between. The CDR3 nucleotides read TGTGCCAGTAGTATAGATAACATGGAGACCCAGTACTTC. Translation: CASSIDNMETQYF.

J is TRBJ2-3 and V is TRBV7-8, with D maybe TRBD2 (5 bases). Germline CDR1 is SGHVS and CDR2 is FQNEAQ. This CDR3 is 14 amino acids long. V lost 1 base and J lost 4, with 9 bases in between. DNA of the CDR3: TGTGCCAGCAGCTTAGGCGGGCGGTCAGATACGCAGTATTTT. It yields the protein CASSLGGRSDTQYF.

V and J are TRBV5-1 and TRBJ2-3; D perhaps matches TRBD2 (6 bases). Trimming removed 4 bases from V and 2 bases from J, with 17 bases in between. This CDR3 comprises 16 residues. Germline V gene lookup returns CDR1 SGHRS and CDR2 YFSETQ. In DNA, the CDR3 is TGCGCCAGCAGCCCATACCGGGGCGGGAACACAGATACGCAGTATTTT. Its translation is CASSPYRGGNTDTQYF.

This chain uses TRBV7-3 with TRBJ2-2, with D unresolved. Deletions cut 1 base from V and 1 base from J, with 4 bases between. This CDR3 is 14 amino acids long. Germline V lookup: CDR1 SGHTA, CDR2 FQGTGA. In DNA form, the CDR3 reads TGTGCCAGCAGCTTAATGGGGAACACCGGGGAGCTGTTTTTT. Residues: CASSLMGNTGELFF.

This chain connects TRBV6-5 to TRBJ1-2; no firm D call. The CDR3 loop spans 15 amino acids. Looked up from germline, CDR1 is MNHEY and CDR2 is SVGAGI. V lost 0 bases and J lost 6, with 14 bases in between. CDR3 in amino acids: CASSYSLGMSHGYTF. In DNA, the CDR3 is TGTGCCAGCAGTTACTCGCTGGGTATGTCCCATGGCTACACCTTC.

This sequence joins TRBV7-2 and TRBJ1-1; D is ambiguous. The CDR3 has 13 amino acids. Deletions cut 4 bases from V and 0 bases from J, with 6 bases between. Germline V CDR1 and CDR2: SGHTA, FQGNSA. CDR3 sequence (DNA): TGTGCCAGCAGCTCTCCAATGAACACTGAAGCTTTCTTT. Translated, it gives CASSSPMNTEAFF.

V usage is TRBV2 and J usage is TRBJ1-1, with 8 nucleotides matching TRBD1. Germline V gives CDR1 SNHLY, CDR2 FYNNEI. This CDR3 comprises 15 residues. V shed 6 bases, J shed 1 base, and the junction held 7 bases outside the gene matches. DNA of the CDR3: TGTGCCAGCAGAACCCGGGACAGGTCGAACACTGAAGCTTTCTTT. It encodes CASRTRDRSNTEAFF.

The V call is TRBV6-1, the J call TRBJ2-2, with 8 bases matching TRBD2. V trimming: 3 bases; J trimming: 4 bases; junction bases outside the gene matches: 4. Germline CDR1 and CDR2: MNHNS and SASEGT. The CDR3 contains 15 residues. CDR3 DNA sequence: TGTGCCAGCAGTGACCCCGGGGGGGCCACCGGGGAGCTGTTTTTT. It encodes CASSDPGGATGELFF.

This sequence joins TRBV7-9 and TRBJ2-3; perhaps TRBD2 as D (5 bases). The CDR3 totals 15 residues. V shed 0 bases and J shed 1 base, with 8 bases lying between them. Germline values: CDR1 SEHNR, CDR2 FQNEAQ (reference sequence). The DNA of the CDR3 is TGTGCCAGCAGCTTAGCGGGTAGCGGCACAGATACGCAGTATTTT. This gives the protein CASSLAGSGTDTQYF.

V is TRBV21-1 and J is TRBJ1-6; the table's D call TRBD1 went unverified against the DNA. TRBV21-1 is a pseudogene segment. The CDR3 is 21 amino acids. CDR3 region: CASSTFPGQLSLSSYNSPLHF. The CDR3 nucleotides are TGTGCCAGCAGCACCTTCCCGGGACAGTTATCCTTAAGCTCCTATAATTCACCCCTCCACTTT.

The rearrangement uses TRBV7-9 and TRBJ2-1; D might be TRBD2 (5 bases). The V gene's germline CDR1 is SEHNR and CDR2 FQNEAQ (reference sequence). The ends were cut back, 5 bases at V and 4 bases at J, with 18 bases in the middle. The CDR3 runs 16 residues. In nucleotides, the CDR3 is TGTGCCAGCAGCGCCCTATCCGGGGAGACTTACAATGAGCAGTTCTTC. This codes for CASSALSGETYNEQFF.

The V gene is TRBV4-1, the J gene TRBJ2-5; 14 bases match TRBD2. The CDR3 runs 16 residues. CDR1 MGHRA and CDR2 YSYEKL come from the germline V gene. Trimming at V came to 3 bases and at J to 5 bases, leaving 5 bases not matched to a gene. In DNA form, the CDR3 reads TGCGCCAGCAGCCAGACTAGCGGGGGGGTTGCGGAGACCCAGTACTTC. It is translated as CASSQTSGGVAETQYF.

This chain connects TRBV5-6 to TRBJ1-3; no reliable D call. Germline V CDR1 and CDR2: SGHDT, YYEEEE. The CDR3 extends over 14 amino acids. Between the trimmed V and J ends, which lost 0 bases and 1 base, there was a span of 5 bases. The CDR3 DNA sequence: TGTGCCAGCAGCTTGGTGGCTTCTGGAAACACCATATATTTT. It is translated as CASSLVASGNTIYF.

The rearrangement uses TRBV7-2 and TRBJ2-3; 8 bases fit TRBD1. Germline V gives CDR1 SGHTA, CDR2 FQGNSA. There are 14 residues in the CDR3. V lost 5 bases and J lost 6; bases outside the gene matches: 7. Here the CDR3 reads CASSVDRVTDTQYF. The DNA for the CDR3 is TGTGCCAGCAGCGTGGACAGGGTAACCGATACGCAGTATTTT.

The chain couples TRBV5-1 to TRBJ1-2; perhaps TRBD1 as D (6 bases). With 4 bases removed from V and 3 bases from J, the gap between germline ends came to 10 bases. This CDR3 is 13 amino acids long. Germline assignment: CDR1 SGHRS and CDR2 YFSETQ. The CDR3: CASSEQGDYGYTF. CDR3 DNA: TGCGCCAGCAGCGAACAGGGAGACTATGGCTACACCTTC. The variable domain in full, completed from reference TRBV5-1 and TRBJ1-2, reads KAGVTQTPRYLIKTRGQQVTLSCSPISGHRSVSWYQQTPGQGLQFLFEYFSETQRNKGNFPGRFSGRQFSNSRSEMNVSTLELGDSALYLCASSEQGDYGYTFGSGTRLTVV.